Each of the 9 T cell receptor beta chains below was sequenced from the same sample in a study of a mutant IDH1 vaccine in newly diagnosed glioma. Their target antigens are unknown. Time point in this sample: week 47, end of study. The investigators gave 300 ug of mutant IDH1 20-mer peptide in each vaccine dose, together with topical imiquimod. TCRdb's table, derived via immunoSEQ multiplex PCR, lists solely in-frame clones and lacks some. The sample contains around 100,000 clones, nearly 90% of which appear only once. Sequenced material: PBMCs, taken from a glioma patient whose treatment included an IDH1 peptide vaccine. The source is a woman in her forties or fifties with glioma.

This clone was counted only a few times. The gene calls are TRBV14 and TRBJ1-1; no clear D. Trimming removed 3 bases at V and 10 bases at J, with 18 bases between. Germline V gene sequence: CDR1 SGHDN, CDR2 FVKESK. The CDR3 runs to 14 residues. CDR3 sequence reads: CASSHPSGGLRAFF. CDR3 bases: TGTGCCAGCAGCCACCCATCGGGTGGGCTTCGAGCTTTCTTT.

The chain links TRBV5-1 to TRBJ2-7; D possibly corresponds to TRBD1 (5 bases). CDR1 is SGHRS, CDR2 YFSETQ, per germline. The CDR3 length is 19 residues. V gave up 2 bases and J gave up 0 bases, with 24 bases separating them. Here the CDR3 reads CASSFSLGRAKTSSYEQYF. The DNA of the CDR3 is TGCGCCAGCAGCTTCTCTCTGGGCAGGGCTAAAACCTCCTCCTACGAGCAGTACTTC.

The chain has TRBV5-1 and TRBJ2-1; TRBD1 aligns across 7 bases. This CDR3 is built from 13 residues. The germline gives CDR1 SGHRS, CDR2 YFSETQ. The J segment lost 6 bases and the V segment lost 1 base, leaving 1 base of the junction unmatched. CDR3 protein: CASSLWDSNEQFF. In DNA, the CDR3 is TGCGCCAGCAGCTTGTGGGACAGCAATGAGCAGTTCTTC.

The V gene is TRBV4-3, the J gene TRBJ2-7; 8 bases line up with TRBD1. With V trimmed by 4 bases and J by 3 bases, 11 bases remained unmatched. This CDR3 has 16 residues. Germline-derived CDR1 and CDR2 are LGHNA and YSLEER. In DNA form, the CDR3 reads TGCGCCAGCAGCCCTATAATTGGACAGGGCTACTACGAGCAGTACTTC. Translation: CASSPIIGQGYYEQYF.

This clone was seen once. J is TRBJ2-7 and V is TRBV27, with 9 bases fitting TRBD1. This CDR3 spans 14 amino acids. V shed 2 bases and J 7 bases; nucleotides not matched to a gene: 6. CDR1 is MNHEY and CDR2 is SMNVEV in the germline V gene (reference sequence). The CDR3 loop is CASSLGDRVREQYF. The CDR3 nucleotides are TGTGCCAGCAGTTTAGGGGACAGGGTGAGGGAGCAGTACTTC.

This chain connects TRBV7-9 to TRBJ1-1; the match to TRBD1 covers 9 bases. Germline assignment: CDR1 SEHNR and CDR2 FQNEAQ (reference sequence). The CDR3 sequence is 15 residues long. Trimming took 3 bases from V and 9 from J; bases not matched to a gene: 11. The CDR3 DNA follows: TGTGCCAGCAGCTTTACCGCCGGGACAGGGAATCAAGCTTTCTTT. This sequence encodes CASSFTAGTGNQAFF.

This clone was counted once. The chain recombines TRBV10-3 with TRBJ2-2; 9 bases map to TRBD1. The CDR3 has 14 residues. Germline CDR1 reads ENHRY; CDR2 reads SYGVKD. The junction had 6 bases not matched to a gene; V was cut back by 9 bases and J by 4 bases. The CDR3 is CAIPQGAGTGELFF. The CDR3 nucleotides are TGTGCCATACCACAGGGGGCGGGCACCGGGGAGCTGTTTTTT.

The gene calls are TRBV9 and TRBJ2-1; no clear D. CDR3 size: 15 residues. Looked up from germline, CDR1 is SGDLS and CDR2 is YYNGEE. V was clipped by 3 bases and J by 0 bases, with 10 bases between them. CDR3 loop: CASSADINSYNEQFF. CDR3 DNA sequence: TGTGCCAGCAGCGCTGACATAAACTCCTACAATGAGCAGTTCTTC.

This chain uses TRBV4-2 with TRBJ2-1; D perhaps matches TRBD2 (6 bases). Deletions cut 1 base from V and 7 bases from J, with 17 bases between. The CDR3 runs 16 residues. CDR1 LGHNA and CDR2 YNFKEQ come from the germline V gene. CDR3 coding DNA: TGTGCCAGCAGCCAAGGATCGGCAGGGAGGCGGAATGAGCAGTTCTTC. It yields the protein CASSQGSAGRRNEQFF.